A selection of T cell receptor beta chains follows, all from one sample in a study of T-cell reconstitution after alpha-beta-depleted transplantation in children. TCRdb redid the calling of the PCR reads with MiXCR, one entry per CDR3 protein. The table lists around 8,600 distinct CDR3 sequences, roughly a sixth of them singletons. The starting material was PBMCs, mostly from graft donor cells, obtained 60 days after TCRalphabeta/CD19-depleted stem cell transplant. The receptors were sampled from a girl under three years old who had a stem cell transplant for combined immunodeficiency, so the T cells may come from the graft donor. Each CDR3 is given with its conserved first and last residue. Fields, in order: clone size, D gene, J gene, V gene, CDR3 protein, CDR3 DNA. A D gene is named only where the DNA matches it firmly. Size is omitted from some rows. Given values are once, few, many or a class for expanded clones.

many | . | TRBJ2-3 | TRBV29-1 | CSVESQRATDTQYF | TGCAGCGTTGAATCGCAGCGGGCCACAGATACGCAGTATTTT
many | TRBD2 | TRBJ2-1 | TRBV6-5 | CASSYSSGRFYNEQFF | TGTGCCAGCAGTTACTCGAGCGGGAGGTTCTACAATGAGCAGTTCTTC
. | . | TRBJ2-5 | TRBV28 | CASSFWGLVGETQYF | TGTGCCAGCAGTTTTTGGGGGTTGGTAGGGGAGACCCAGTACTTC
many | . | TRBJ2-5 | TRBV20-1 | CSAQSGFKETQYF | TGCAGTGCCCAAAGCGGGTTTAAAGAGACCCAGTACTTC
. | TRBD1 | TRBJ2-7 | TRBV6-1 | CATARDSRYEQYF | TGTGCCACCGCACGGGACAGCCGCTACGAGCAGTACTTC
. | . | TRBJ2-7 | TRBV4-1 | CANSQDQGAEQYF | TGCGCCAACAGCCAAGATCAGGGCGCCGAGCAGTACTTC
. | TRBD2 | TRBJ2-1 | TRBV4-2 | CASSQERAGGNEQFF | TGTGCCAGCAGCCAAGAAAGGGCGGGGGGCAATGAGCAGTTCTTC
many | . | TRBJ1-6 | TRBV15 | CATSRDRHLRPLHF | TGTGCCACCAGCAGAGATCGACATTTAAGACCCCTCCACTTT
. | TRBD2 | TRBJ2-1 | TRBV5-5 | CASSFSGSSYNEQFF | TGTGCCAGCAGCTTTAGCGGGAGCTCCTACAATGAGCAGTTCTTC
many | . | TRBJ2-7 | TRBV12-3/TRBV12-4 | CASTPGQGPHEQYF | TGTGCCAGCACCCCGGGTCAGGGACCCCACGAGCAGTACTTC
. | . | TRBJ2-1 | TRBV10-3 | CATSRGAGDTPYNEQFF | TGTGCCACCTCACGGGGTGCCGGAGACACTCCCTACAATGAGCAGTTCTTC
many | . | TRBJ2-7 | TRBV4-3 | CASSQDTDSYEQYF | TGCGCCAGCAGCCAAGACACAGATTCCTACGAGCAGTACTTC
many | TRBD1 | TRBJ2-7 | TRBV7-8 | CASSWMGQPYYEQYF | TGTGCCAGCAGCTGGATGGGACAGCCATACTACGAGCAGTACTTC
once | . | TRBJ2-5 | TRBV4-2 | CASSPKSGGRETQYF | TGTGCCAGCAGCCCCAAATCGGGCGGGCGGGAGACCCAGTACTTC
. | . | TRBJ2-3 | TRBV6-1 | CASSIYLGDRTDTQYF | TGTGCCAGCAGTATTTACCTGGGGGACCGCACAGATACGCAGTATTTT
medium-sized | . | TRBJ1-1 | TRBV10-3 | CAISGKQGKAEAFF | TGTGCCATCAGCGGGAAACAGGGTAAAGCTGAAGCTTTCTTT
. | TRBD1 | TRBJ1-2 | TRBV6-2/TRBV6-3 | CASSAPWTGGHGYTF | TGTGCCAGCAGCGCCCCTTGGACAGGCGGGCATGGCTACACCTTC
. | TRBD1 | TRBJ2-5 | TRBV9 | CASSVGGTGSTQYF | TGTGCCAGCAGCGTGGGGGGGACAGGGTCGACCCAGTACTTC
few | TRBD1 | TRBJ1-5 | TRBV12-3/TRBV12-4 | CASRPGQGVQPQHF | TGTGCCAGCAGACCGGGACAGGGGGTTCAGCCCCAGCATTTT
few | . | TRBJ2-5 | TRBV28 | CASGRELPGETQYF | TGTGCCAGCGGAAGAGAACTCCCCGGAGAGACCCAGTACTTC
. | TRBD2 | TRBJ2-3 | TRBV5-1 | CASSLRTSGVSTDTQYF | TGCGCCAGCAGCCTAAGGACTAGCGGAGTGAGCACAGATACGCAGTATTTT
. | . | TRBJ2-2 | TRBV12-5 | CASGDSTGELFF | TGTGCTAGTGGTGACAGCACCGGGGAGCTGTTTTTT
. | . | TRBJ2-5 | TRBV6-6 | CASSYSSGSRKETQYF | TGTGCCAGCAGTTACTCTTCGGGGTCTAGGAAAGAGACCCAGTACTTC
. | TRBD1 | TRBJ2-7 | TRBV5-5 | CASSLADRGWSSYEQYF | TGTGCCAGCAGCTTGGCGGACAGGGGATGGAGCTCCTACGAGCAGTACTTC
few | . | TRBJ2-6 | TRBV28 | CASRKSGANVLTF | TGTGCCAGCAGAAAGTCTGGGGCCAACGTCCTGACTTTC
once | . | TRBJ2-1 | TRBV5-1 | CASRLGSSYNEQFF | TGCGCCAGCAGACTAGGGAGCTCCTACAATGAGCAGTTCTTC
medium-sized | . | TRBJ2-6 | TRBV20-1 | CSANIGANVLTF | TGCAGTGCTAACATTGGGGCCAACGTCCTGACTTTC
many | . | TRBJ2-7 | TRBV27 | CASSFGNFPGSSYEQYF | TGTGCCAGCAGTTTTGGTAACTTCCCGGGTAGCTCCTACGAGCAGTACTTC
few | TRBD2 | TRBJ2-1 | TRBV7-8 | CASSVSGGGAYEQFF | TGTGCCAGCAGCGTCTCGGGCGGGGGGGCCTATGAGCAGTTCTTC
few | . | TRBJ1-2 | TRBV7-8 | CASSPGGFYGYTF | TGTGCCAGCAGCCCAGGAGGGTTCTATGGCTACACCTTC
many | TRBD1 | TRBJ1-6 | TRBV23-1 | CASSQWRGQGGSPLHF | TGCGCCAGCAGTCAATGGAGGGGGCAGGGCGGTTCACCCCTCCACTTT
few | . | TRBJ1-5 | TRBV18 | CASSRERNQPQHF | TGTGCCAGCTCCCGGGAGCGCAATCAGCCCCAGCATTTT
. | TRBD2 | TRBJ2-5 | TRBV20-1 | CSARVSGGAWLKQETQYF | TGCAGTGCTAGAGTTTCGGGGGGGGCTTGGCTGAAACAAGAGACCCAGTACTTC
few | . | TRBJ1-1 | TRBV6-6 | CASSSTRRGSNEAFF | TGTGCCAGCAGTTCGACTCGGAGGGGGTCGAATGAAGCTTTCTTT
. | . | TRBJ1-1 | TRBV12-3/TRBV12-4 | CASSFATRNTEAFF | TGTGCCAGCAGTTTTGCTACAAGGAACACTGAAGCTTTCTTT
few | . | TRBJ1-5 | TRBV5-1 | CASSRTGGQPQHF | TGCGCCAGCAGCCGAACCGGAGGTCAGCCCCAGCATTTT
few | . | TRBJ2-5 | TRBV5-1 | CASPKGGAGETQYF | TGCGCCAGCCCAAAAGGAGGGGCCGGGGAGACCCAGTACTTC
many | TRBD1 | TRBJ2-1 | TRBV4-1 | CASSQDGGTVDYNEQFF | TGCGCCAGCAGCCAAGATGGTGGGACAGTGGACTACAATGAGCAGTTCTTC
. | . | TRBJ1-2 | TRBV25-1 | CASSRGRGYTF | TGTGCCAGCAGTAGGGGCAGGGGCTACACCTTC
many | TRBD1 | TRBJ2-5 | TRBV7-7 | CASSRDRYQETQYF | TGTGCCAGCAGCCGGGACAGGTACCAAGAGACCCAGTACTTC
many | TRBD2 | TRBJ2-1 | TRBV6-2/TRBV6-3 | CASSRLAGGKYNEQFF | TGTGCCAGCAGTAGACTAGCGGGAGGGAAGTACAATGAGCAGTTCTTC
many | . | TRBJ1-4 | TRBV20-1 | CSASGRGREKLFF | TGCAGTGCGTCAGGTAGAGGTAGAGAAAAACTGTTTTTT
medium-sized | . | TRBJ1-5 | TRBV28 | CASTWRTGQPQHF | TGTGCCAGCACTTGGAGGACGGGTCAGCCCCAGCATTTT
. | . | TRBJ1-5 | TRBV12-3/TRBV12-4 | CASSLRGVGDQPQHF | TGTGCCAGCAGTTTAAGGGGAGTAGGGGATCAGCCCCAGCATTTT
many | TRBD2 | TRBJ2-5 | TRBV20-1 | CSVKGLAGGVETQYF | TGCAGTGTTAAAGGACTAGCGGGGGGCGTCGAGACCCAGTACTTC
. | TRBD2 | TRBJ2-2 | TRBV12-3/TRBV12-4 | CASSLALAGLIYTGELFF | TGTGCCAGCAGTTTAGCACTAGCGGGACTCATATACACCGGGGAGCTGTTTTTT
many | . | TRBJ2-1 | TRBV27 | CASSGLSTYNEQFF | TGTGCCAGCAGTGGACTTTCAACCTACAATGAGCAGTTCTTC
many | TRBD2 | TRBJ2-7 | TRBV7-2 | CASSSVAGTYEQYF | TGTGCCAGCAGCTCCGTAGCGGGAACCTACGAGCAGTACTTC
. | . | TRBJ2-7 | TRBV6-2/TRBV6-3 | CASRGFYEQYF | TGTGCCAGCAGAGGATTCTACGAGCAGTACTTC
. | . | TRBJ2-7 | TRBV7-6 | CASSPGTFEYEQYF | TGTGCCAGCAGTCCCGGGACTTTTGAATACGAGCAGTACTTC
. | TRBD1 | TRBJ1-6 | TRBV5-6 | CASRDRGWNSPLHF | TGTGCCAGCAGAGACAGGGGGTGGAATTCACCCCTCCACTTT
few | TRBD2 | TRBJ2-1 | TRBV5-1 | CASSLEGLAGFNEQFF | TGCGCCAGCAGCTTGGAAGGACTAGCGGGATTCAATGAGCAGTTCTTC
few | . | TRBJ2-1 | TRBV12-3/TRBV12-4 | CASSLGQGTREFF | TGTGCCAGCAGTTTAGGGCAGGGGACGAGAGAGTTCTTC
many | . | TRBJ2-1 | TRBV24-1 | CATSPSGQGTEQFF | TGTGCCACCAGTCCTAGCGGCCAGGGGACTGAGCAGTTCTTC
. | . | TRBJ1-1 | TRBV5-8 | CASSFRRYTEAFF | TGTGCCAGCAGCTTTCGACGGTACACTGAAGCTTTCTTT
. | TRBD2 | TRBJ2-1 | TRBV7-9 | CASSLASGGAVWFF | TGTGCCAGCAGCTTGGCCAGCGGGGGGGCCGTTTGGTTCTTC
few | TRBD2 | TRBJ2-1 | TRBV5-4 | CASSLAVWTSVNNEQFF | TGTGCCAGCAGCTTGGCCGTTTGGACTAGCGTAAACAATGAGCAGTTCTTC
few | TRBD1 | TRBJ2-5 | TRBV20-1 | CSAPTQGARETQYF | TGCAGTGCACCAACACAGGGGGCGCGTGAGACCCAGTACTTC
many | TRBD2 | TRBJ2-5 | TRBV4-2 | CASSQGVRREGETQYF | TGTGCCAGCAGCCAAGGGGTTAGGCGGGAGGGAGAGACCCAGTACTTC
few | . | TRBJ1-4 | TRBV4-2 | CASSPPGLLNEKLFF | TGTGCCAGCAGCCCCCCGGGACTCCTTAATGAAAAACTGTTTTTT